Below, 10 T cell receptor beta chains from the same sample are listed, as sequenced in a study of HIV-infected children after antiretroviral therapy interruption (dated by TCRdb to between 2017 and 2020). Preparation of the library involved 3' RACE. The instrument given in TCRdb is Illumina MiSeq. TCR libraries were generated from RNA by a 3' RACE protocol incorporating unique molecular identifiers so that PCR amplification bias could be corrected. TCRdb reran the public reads through fastp at Q25 and MiXCR, keeping productive beta chains. CDR3 protein sequences are deduplicated, and each keeps its most common genes and DNA. This sample lists 70,000 to 90,000 distinct CDR3 sequences; about 7.2% were detected once. About 1.1% of the sample rests with the top ten. What this sample's treatment or condition label stands for: PENTA 11 planned treatment interruption arm or continuous ART arm. Sequencing used CD45RA+ CD4+ T cells from PBMCs, pooled from several time points, obtained from a donor given antiretroviral therapy, either interrupted or continuous. This specimen's cell subset or site label, per the study, means: naive CD4+ CD45RA+ CD45RO- T cells. Source of these receptors: a pool of human donors with HIV.

This clonotype came up many times. This chain links TRBV5-1 with TRBJ2-5; D might be TRBD2 (6 bases). CDR1 and CDR2 from the germline V gene are SGHRS and YFSETQ. This CDR3 has 15 residues. V dropped 1 base and J dropped 4 bases, with 14 bases sitting between them. The CDR3 region is CASSLTGIGGETQYF. The CDR3 nucleotides are TGCGCCAGCAGCTTGACGGGAATCGGGGGAGAGACCCAGTACTTC.

This clonotype was observed a few times. The chain is built from TRBV27 and TRBJ2-6; possibly TRBD1 for D (6 bases). Germline V gene data show CDR1 as MNHEY and CDR2 as SMNVEV (reference sequence). Between the trimmed V and J ends, which lost 6 bases and 0 bases, there was a span of 12 bases. The CDR3 consists of 16 residues. The CDR3 is CASRKTGFSGANVLTF. The CDR3 DNA follows: TGTGCCAGCAGAAAAACAGGGTTCTCTGGGGCCAACGTCCTGACTTTC. Drawing the rest from reference TRBV27 and TRBJ2-6, the complete variable domain is EAQVTQNPRYLITVTGKKLTVTCSQNMNHEYMSWYRQDPGLGLRQIYYSMNVEVTDKGDVPEGYKVSRKEKRNFPLILESPSPNQTSLYFCASRKTGFSGANVLTFGAGSRLTVL.

The gene calls are TRBV20-1 and TRBJ2-1; 7 bases are a match to TRBD1. This CDR3 spans 14 amino acids. From germline, CDR1 is DFQATT and CDR2 SNEGSKA (reference sequence). V shed 3 bases and J 2 bases; nucleotides not matched to a gene: 4. DNA for the CDR3: TGCAGTGCTAGTCACAGGGGTACCTACAATGAGCAGTTCTTC. This sequence encodes CSASHRGTYNEQFF.

The chain joins TRBV30 to TRBJ2-2; unclear D gene. The germline V gene has CDR1 GTSNPN and CDR2 SVGIG (reference sequence). The V end lost 1 base, the J end lost 9 bases, and 12 bases lay between the germline ends. The CDR3 spans 13 residues. The CDR3 here is CAWSDEKAWELFF. CDR3 sequence (DNA): TGTGCCTGGAGTGATGAGAAGGCGTGGGAGCTGTTTTTT.

This clonotype was observed at least ten times. The J gene is TRBJ2-7, the V gene TRBV5-1, with 14 nucleotides matching TRBD2. CDR1 and CDR2 from the germline V gene are SGHRS and YFSETQ. The J segment lost 4 bases and the V segment lost 3 bases, leaving 3 bases of the junction unmatched. The CDR3 is made up of 15 amino acids. CDR3 sequence (DNA): TGCGCCAGCAGCTCGGGACTAGCGGGAGTTTACGAGCAGTACTTC. As protein: CASSSGLAGVYEQYF.

This clonotype has a count of ten or more. The V gene is TRBV20-1, the J gene TRBJ2-3; no definite D call. The V gene lost 4 bases and the J gene lost 9 bases, with 17 bases spanning the gap. The CDR3 has 13 residues. In germline, CDR1 is DFQATT, CDR2 SNEGSKA (reference sequence). CDR3 loop: CSAKFTNIGTQYF. The CDR3 DNA is TGCAGTGCTAAATTCACTAACATCGGCACGCAGTATTTT.

This clonotype was seen only a few times. The V call is TRBV7-8, the J call TRBJ2-7, with D perhaps matching TRBD2 (6 bases). Trimming removed 6 bases at V and 6 bases at J, with 15 bases between. Germline CDR1 is SGHVS and CDR2 is FQNEAQ. The CDR3 consists of 13 residues. The CDR3 DNA reads TGTGCCAGCAGGTCACTAGCCCGGGTCGAGCAGTACTTC. Translated, it gives CASRSLARVEQYF.

Many counts were recorded for this clonotype. The CDR3 loop is CASMIHGSYEQYF. The CDR3 nucleotides are TGTGCCAGCATGATCCACGGATCCTACGAGCAGTACTTC. The chain joins TRBV6-1 to TRBJ2-7; D ambiguous. The CDR3 has 13 amino acids. Trimming took off 7 bases at V and 1 base at J, with 11 bases between the two ends. The V gene's germline CDR1 is MNHNS and CDR2 SASEGT.

There are many counts of this clonotype. The rearrangement links TRBV15 to TRBJ1-4; 9 positions agree with TRBD1. Germline-derived CDR1 and CDR2 are LNHNV and YYDKDF (reference sequence). Unmatched junction bases numbered 1, after V lost 1 base and J lost 4 bases. The CDR3 sequence is 15 residues long. CDR3 sequence (DNA): TGTGCCACCAGCAGAGGGACAGGGGTTAATGAAAAACTGTTTTTT. Its translation is CATSRGTGVNEKLFF.

The table lists this clonotype with many counts. This chain links TRBV12-3 or TRBV12-4 with TRBJ1-6; 9 nucleotides line up with TRBD1. The CDR3 has 15 amino acids. Trimming cost V 4 bases and J 9 bases; bases outside gene matches: 7. The CDR3 region is CASSSPGTGRSPLHF. The CDR3 DNA reads as TGTGCCAGCAGTTCTCCCGGGACAGGGCGTTCACCCCTCCACTTT.